This T cell receptor beta chain stems from a study of T cells in localized non-small cell lung cancer (dated by TCRdb to the early 2020s). Study-wide context: The study analyzed T cell repertoires of hundreds of early-stage NSCLC patients, comparing tumors and uninvolved tumor-adjacent lungs. A mean age of around 66 years was recorded for the NSCLC patients, of whom under 150 were male and 95 to 110 were female. The cohort consisted of around 250 treatment-naive NSCLC patients whose localized lung tumors had been resected. The study at large found these results: Because multi-region tumor sequencing was not done, intratumor heterogeneity could not be ruled out. Of the top 100 tumor clones, a median of approximately 60 were detected in paired uninvolved adjacent lung; about 28 were also among that lung's top 100. Because the study design was exploratory, TCR variables were selected using unadjusted p-values without false-discovery rate correction. Longer overall survival was associated with higher T cell density in blood, whereas shorter survival was associated with higher clonality in adjacent lung. Uninvolved tumor-adjacent lung showed the highest T cell clonality, higher than tumor, which suggests more focused antigenic responses in the adjacent lung.

With regard to this clone: Its antigen specificity is not known. No base quality values were provided; no much bigger clone lies one nucleotide off. This same CDR3 is encoded by further DNA sequences in the sample.

The germline V gene specifies MDHEN as CDR1 and SYDVKM as CDR2. Trimmed from V: 5 bases; trimmed from J: 5 bases; junction bases lacking a gene match: 19. From cysteine to phenylalanine, the CDR3 is 18 amino acids long. Only CDR3 DNA is held: 54 bases, read in frame from base 1. The immunoSEQ Assay was used to sequence TCR beta CDR3 regions from DNA. The paper's data handling went like this. To compute T cell density, TCR beta template counts were normalized to usable DNA, which was estimated by amplifying housekeeping genes. The preseqR package was used to estimate richness by extrapolating to 400,000 templates for PBMC samples and to 120,000 templates for tissue samples. Clonality was taken to be one minus Pielou's evenness. To identify tissue-enriched TCRs, differential abundance testing was run on productive amino-acid clonotypes with a minimum total count of 5 and an alpha of 0.1. The Jaccard Index and the Morisita Overlap Index were used to measure repertoire overlap between compartments. TCR beta CDR3s were clustered by GLIPH together with public tetramer-defined viral CDR3s, and at least three viral sequences plus V-gene enrichment were required for viral motifs. Drawn from immuneACCESS, this table holds only the in-frame rearrangements with V and J called that TCRdb kept. Clones are partly lost; checked studies trace under half to an unresolved V gene and leave the rest unexplained. For V, J and clone size, that table is used; D and trimming come from the DNA. The sample includes fewer than 20,000 clones, with about 89% observed a single time. 27% of the sample is held by the ten biggest clonotypes.

At diagnosis, tumor, uninvolved tumor-adjacent lung and peripheral blood were collected and then preserved as a mix of FFPE and fresh-frozen material. For TCR repertoire profiling, blood samples were analyzed in the form of peripheral blood mononuclear cells. Here the sequenced sample was peripheral blood, taken before any cancer treatment. The sequence derives from a female donor older than 55 with stage III squamous cell lung carcinoma. The sequence is built from TRBV28 and TRBJ2-7, and 9 junctional nucleotides match TRBD2. This receptor has the CDR3 CASSDLAGGPLGGDEQYF. At the DNA level, the sequence is TGTGCCAGCAGTGATCTCGCGGGAGGGCCCTTGGGGGGGGACGAGCAGTACTTC.